The rows below give T cell receptor beta chains drawn from one sample of a study of T cell responses to AZD1222 COVID-19 vaccine. Profiling relied on immunoSEQ multiplex PCR, and the TCRdb table lists in-frame clones only, not all of them. The sample has 110,000 or so clones, approximately 85% seen once. The sequencing here drew on peripheral blood, taken on day 0 of AZD1222 vaccination. Receptors were obtained from an adult in good health. The CDR3 runs from the conserved cysteine through the conserved F or W. D genes are given only for firm matches. Not every row has a clone size; where given, it reads once, few, many or a size class.

TRBD1	TRBV18	.	TRBJ1-5	CASSLNRGDQPQHF	TGTGCCAGCTCACTAAACAGGGGAGACCAGCCCCAGCATTTT
.	TRBV21-1	.	TRBJ1-1	CASLQLRDALNTEAFF	TGTGCCAGTTTACAGTTGAGGGACGCTTTGAACACTGAAGCTTTCTTT
.	TRBV9	.	TRBJ1-2	CASSVVGGNYGYTF	TGTGCCAGCAGCGTAGTCGGCGGGAACTATGGCTACACCTTC
.	TRBV7-3	.	TRBJ2-3	CASSLAGGSTDTQYF	TGTGCCAGCAGCTTGGCCGGGGGAAGCACAGATACGCAGTATTTT
.	TRBV25-1	.	TRBJ1-3	CASSYGGYGNTIYF	TGTGCCAGCAGTTACGGAGGATATGGAAACACCATATATTTT
.	TRBV19	.	TRBJ2-7	CASSVTLGPPGEQYF	TGTGCCAGTAGTGTGACCCTCGGACCCCCTGGCGAGCAGTACTTC
.	TRBV7-2	.	TRBJ1-6	CASSLMRGYNSPLHF	TGTGCCAGCAGCTTAATGCGCGGATATAATTCACCCCTCCACTTT
.	TRBV12-3/TRBV12-4	.	TRBJ1-1	CASSSQIIAEAFF	TGTGCCAGCAGTTCGCAGATAATAGCTGAAGCTTTCTTT
.	TRBV5-1	.	TRBJ2-7	CASSVEVGSYEQYF	TGCGCCAGCAGCGTGGAGGTAGGCTCCTACGAGCAGTACTTC
.	TRBV4-1	.	TRBJ1-1	CASSPQAMNTEAFF	TGCGCCAGCAGCCCACAGGCGATGAACACTGAAGCTTTCTTT
.	TRBV2	.	TRBJ2-7	CASSDSRGSGEQYF	TGTGCCAGCAGTGATTCCCGGGGCTCGGGCGAGCAGTACTTC
TRBD1	TRBV10-3	.	TRBJ1-2	CAISESTYIQGNYGYTF	TGTGCCATCAGTGAGTCGACATACATACAGGGGAACTATGGCTACACCTTC
.	TRBV19	.	TRBJ1-6	CASKMGGFNSPLHF	TGTGCCAGTAAAATGGGGGGTTTTAATTCACCCCTCCACTTT
.	TRBV27	.	TRBJ1-2	CASSFGSNYGYTF	TGTGCCAGCAGTTTCGGCAGTAACTATGGCTACACCTTC
.	TRBV19	many	TRBJ1-1	CASSFTLNTEAFF	TGTGCCAGTAGTTTCACCCTAAACACTGAAGCTTTCTTT
TRBD1	TRBV7-7	.	TRBJ1-2	CASSLEQGENYGYTF	TGTGCCAGCAGCTTAGAACAGGGGGAAAACTATGGCTACACCTTC
.	TRBV11-3	once	TRBJ2-1	CASSLPETPLFF	TGTGCCAGCAGCTTACCAGAGACTCCCCTGTTCTTC
.	TRBV5-1	.	TRBJ1-1	CASSQIHDTEAFF	TGCGCCAGCAGCCAAATACATGACACTGAAGCTTTCTTT
.	TRBV2	once	TRBJ2-7	CASSTDSEVTYEQYF	TGTGCCAGCAGTACCGACAGCGAGGTGACCTACGAGCAGTACTTC
.	TRBV6-2/TRBV6-3	.	TRBJ2-3	CASSSSTGTDTQYF	TGTGCCAGCAGTTCGTCAACGGGTACAGATACGCAGTATTTT
TRBD1	TRBV6-5	.	TRBJ2-1	CASTQEGQGYNEQFF	TGTGCCAGCACCCAAGAAGGACAGGGCTACAATGAGCAGTTCTTC
.	TRBV19	.	TRBJ2-1	CASSSIHNEQFF	TGTGCCAGTAGTTCCATACACAATGAGCAGTTCTTC
.	TRBV7-9	.	TRBJ2-7	CASSLGSGAYEQYF	TGTGCCAGCAGCTTAGGTTCAGGGGCCTACGAGCAGTACTTC
.	TRBV15	.	TRBJ1-5	CATKRDGNQPQHF	TGTGCCACCAAACGAGATGGCAATCAGCCCCAGCATTTT
.	TRBV10-3	.	TRBJ2-6	CAISESGRVSGANVLTF	TGTGCCATCAGTGAGTCCGGAAGAGTCTCTGGGGCCAACGTCCTGACTTTC
TRBD2	TRBV3-1/TRBV3-2	.	TRBJ2-2	CASSHGTSGGVNTGELFF	TGTGCCAGCAGCCATGGGACTAGCGGGGGGGTGAACACCGGGGAGCTGTTTTTT
.	TRBV3-1/TRBV3-2	.	TRBJ1-2	CASSLQGNYGYTF	TGTGCCAGCAGCCTGCAGGGAAACTATGGCTACACCTTC
.	TRBV5-4	.	TRBJ1-6	CASSLGHPNSPLHF	TGTGCCAGCAGCTTGGGACACCCTAATTCACCCCTCCACTTT
.	TRBV9	.	TRBJ2-3	CASSVGPRGGTDTQYF	TGTGCCAGCAGCGTAGGGCCCCGAGGCGGGACAGATACGCAGTATTTT
.	TRBV6-1	.	TRBJ2-7	CASSDGQSYEQYF	TGTGCCAGCAGTGATGGACAGTCCTACGAGCAGTACTTC
TRBD1	TRBV2	.	TRBJ1-2	CASSARRDSYGYTF	TGTGCCAGCAGTGCCCGGCGGGACAGCTATGGCTACACCTTC
.	TRBV6-5	once	TRBJ2-3	CASRYRGFTDTQYF	TGTGCCAGCAGATATCGGGGGTTTACAGATACGCAGTATTTT
TRBD1	TRBV24-1	.	TRBJ1-1	CATSAGQGATTEAFF	TGTGCCACCAGTGCCGGACAGGGGGCGACCACTGAAGCTTTCTTT
.	TRBV6-5	.	TRBJ2-7	CASSLDGETAYEQYF	TGTGCCAGCAGCCTAGATGGAGAGACAGCCTACGAGCAGTACTTC
.	TRBV18	.	TRBJ1-2	CASSPRRDQYGYTF	TGTGCCAGCTCACCAAGACGGGACCAGTATGGCTACACCTTC
TRBD2	TRBV29-1	.	TRBJ2-5	CSVRLAVYQETQYF	TGCAGCGTCCGACTAGCAGTCTACCAAGAGACCCAGTACTTC
.	TRBV19	few	TRBJ2-7	CASSPPGRPYEQYF	TGTGCCAGTAGCCCTCCCGGACGCCCTTACGAGCAGTACTTC
TRBD1	TRBV28	.	TRBJ1-5	CASSLDRGYQPQHF	TGTGCCAGCAGTTTGGACAGGGGTTACCAGCCCCAGCATTTT
.	TRBV6-5	.	TRBJ1-6	CASSYSSVQTSPLHF	TGTGCCAGCAGTTACTCGAGTGTTCAAACGTCACCCCTCCACTTT
.	TRBV30	.	TRBJ2-1	CAWNRDPGNEQFF	TGTGCCTGGAACCGGGACCCTGGGAATGAGCAGTTCTTC
TRBD1	TRBV19	once	TRBJ1-2	CASTGTGGYGYTF	TGTGCCAGTACCGGGACAGGAGGTTATGGCTACACCTTC
.	TRBV28	.	TRBJ2-5	CASSLFGAETQYF	TGTGCCAGCAGTTTATTTGGGGCGGAGACCCAGTACTTC
.	TRBV18	.	TRBJ2-6	CASSPSTGGDGANVLTF	TGTGCCAGCTCACCATCGACGGGGGGCGACGGGGCCAACGTCCTGACTTTC
.	TRBV5-1	.	TRBJ1-1	CASSLVMPGQPNTEAFF	TGCGCCAGCAGCTTGGTTATGCCAGGCCAGCCGAACACTGAAGCTTTCTTT
.	TRBV6-2/TRBV6-3	.	TRBJ2-2	CASSLATGELFF	TGTGCCAGCAGCCTAGCCACCGGGGAGCTGTTTTTT
.	TRBV14	.	TRBJ1-4	CASSQVGRAQYGLFF	TGTGCCAGCAGCCAAGTGGGCAGGGCCCAGTATGGACTGTTTTTT
TRBD2	TRBV4-3	many	TRBJ2-7	CASSQDSSSGRDEQYF	TGCGCCAGCAGCCAAGATTCATCAAGCGGGAGGGACGAGCAGTACTTC
.	TRBV27	.	TRBJ1-6	CASSLRAGPNHNSPLHF	TGTGCCAGCAGTTTACGGGCAGGGCCGAACCATAATTCACCCCTCCACTTT
.	TRBV6-2/TRBV6-3	few	TRBJ1-6	CASSLQGSPLHF	TGTGCCAGCAGTTTGCAAGGTTCACCCCTCCACTTT
TRBD2	TRBV7-2	few	TRBJ2-7	CASSLGGGPYEQYF	TGTGCCAGCAGCTTAGGGGGAGGGCCCTACGAGCAGTACTTC
.	TRBV6-5	.	TRBJ1-5	CASRRTGFQPQHF	TGTGCCAGCAGGCGTACAGGGTTTCAGCCCCAGCATTTT
.	TRBV7-9	.	TRBJ1-1	CASSSRWGETEAFF	TGTGCCAGCAGCTCTAGATGGGGAGAGACTGAAGCTTTCTTT
TRBD1	TRBV10-3	.	TRBJ1-1	CAISDPFTGASLLRF	TGTGCCATCAGTGACCCTTTTACAGGGGCGAGCCTCTTACGATTT
.	TRBV2	.	TRBJ2-1	CASILRQGTYNEQFF	TGTGCCAGCATTTTGAGGCAGGGCACCTACAATGAGCAGTTCTTC
TRBD1	TRBV24-1	.	TRBJ1-1	CATSDSGGHTEAFF	TGTGCCACCAGTGATTCAGGGGGCCACACTGAAGCTTTCTTT
TRBD1	TRBV9	.	TRBJ1-2	CASSARYGTDNNRYGYTF	TGTGCCAGCAGCGCAAGATACGGGACAGATAATAATCGGTATGGCTACACCTTC
.	TRBV6-5	once	TRBJ1-1	CASSYGGGRKYTEAFF	TGTGCCAGCAGCTACGGGGGGGGCAGAAAGTACACTGAAGCTTTCTTT
TRBD2	TRBV11-3	few	TRBJ2-1	CASSLHPGTSGDNEQFF	TGTGCCAGCAGCTTACATCCCGGGACTAGCGGCGACAATGAGCAGTTCTTC